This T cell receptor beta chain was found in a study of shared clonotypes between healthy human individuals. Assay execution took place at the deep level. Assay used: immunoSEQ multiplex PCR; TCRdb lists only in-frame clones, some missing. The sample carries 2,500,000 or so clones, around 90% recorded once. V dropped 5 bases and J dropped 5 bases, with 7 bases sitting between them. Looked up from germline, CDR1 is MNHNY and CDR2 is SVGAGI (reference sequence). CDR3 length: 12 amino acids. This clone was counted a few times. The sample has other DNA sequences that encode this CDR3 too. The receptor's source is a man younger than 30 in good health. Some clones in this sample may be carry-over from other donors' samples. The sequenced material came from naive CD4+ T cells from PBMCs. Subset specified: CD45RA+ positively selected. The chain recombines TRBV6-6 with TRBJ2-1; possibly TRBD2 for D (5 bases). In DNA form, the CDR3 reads TGTGCCAGCAGTCCCGGGAACAATGAGCAGTTCTTC. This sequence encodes CASSPGNNEQFF.